Listed here are 26 T cell receptor beta chains from one sample, sequenced in a study of CD8 T cells in Susac syndrome. Reverse transcription used 0.5 to 1 ug RNA and random hexamers. TCRdb fed the immunoSEQ multiplex PCR reads into MiXCR, producing one record per CDR3 protein. The data show about 120,000 distinct CDR3 sequences, around 90% seen once. Input material: CD4+ T cells from PBMCs. The source is a human donor in good health.

This chain links TRBV11-2 with TRBJ1-1; tentative D call: TRBD1 (5 bases). The ends were cut back, 1 base at V and 3 bases at J, with 15 bases in the middle. This CDR3 has 16 amino acids. Germline CDR1 and CDR2: SGHAT and FQNNGV. In DNA, the CDR3 is TGTGCCAGCAGCTTAGCGCGGGGGAGGACGCACACTGAAGCTTTCTTT. This gives the protein CASSLARGRTHTEAFF.

The J gene is TRBJ2-7, the V gene TRBV20-1; TRBD2 agrees at 8 bases. CDR1 and CDR2 from the germline V gene are DFQATT and SNEGSKA (reference sequence). The CDR3 length is 14 residues. With 0 bases clipped from V and 6 bases from J, the junction kept 7 bases outside the gene matches. This chain's CDR3 is CSARDLGREVEQYF. As DNA, the CDR3 is TGCAGTGCTAGAGACTTGGGGCGGGAGGTCGAGCAGTACTTC.

V usage is TRBV7-8 and J usage is TRBJ1-5, with D tentatively TRBD1 (6 bases). V dropped 4 bases and J dropped 1 base, with 14 bases sitting between them. The CDR3 is 16 residues long. Germline V gene data show CDR1 as SGHVS and CDR2 as FQNEAQ. CDR3 in DNA: TGTGCCAGCAGCTCGAGGGGGACACGGAGCAATCAGCCCCAGCATTTT. Translated, it gives CASSSRGTRSNQPQHF. Full variable domain (rest looked up from reference TRBV7-8 and TRBJ1-5): GAGVSQSPRYKVAKRGQDVALRCDPISGHVSLFWYQQALGQGPEFLTYFQNEAQLDKSGLPSDRFFAERPEGSVSTLKIQRTQQEDSAVYLCASSSRGTRSNQPQHFGDGTRLSIL.

The J gene is TRBJ2-1, the V gene TRBV4-2; 8 bases agree with TRBD2. The J segment lost 2 bases and the V segment lost 3 bases, leaving 12 bases of the junction unmatched. Germline lookup yields CDR1 LGHNA and CDR2 YNFKEQ. The CDR3 is 18 amino acids. The CDR3 is CASSQSAVQAGAYNEQFF. For the CDR3, the DNA is TGTGCCAGCAGCCAGTCCGCTGTCCAAGCGGGAGCCTACAATGAGCAGTTCTTC.

This chain joins TRBV30 and TRBJ1-4; 8 bases fit TRBD1. Germline trimming cut 5 bases from V and 4 bases from J; bases unmatched to any gene: 0. There are 12 residues in the CDR3. In germline, CDR1 is GTSNPN, CDR2 SVGIG (reference sequence). CDR3 sequence: CAWDRGNEKLFF. For the CDR3, the DNA is TGTGCCTGGGACAGGGGTAATGAAAAACTGTTTTTT.

The chain has TRBV5-4 and TRBJ2-3, with a possible D match to TRBD2 (5 bases). This CDR3 has 15 residues. Germline CDR1 and CDR2: SGHNT and YYREEE (reference sequence). Deletions cut 2 bases from V and 3 bases from J, with 13 bases between. The CDR3 sequence: CASSLEGLRTDTQYF. The CDR3 DNA follows: TGTGCCAGCAGCTTAGAGGGTCTCCGTACAGATACGCAGTATTTT.

The V and J genes are TRBV12-3 or TRBV12-4 and TRBJ2-7; D ambiguous. The CDR3 has 14 residues. V lost 3 bases and J 1 base, leaving 10 bases between the germline ends. The CDR3, as DNA: TGTGCCAGCAGTTTTAACGTACCATCCTACGAGCAGTACTTC. It codes for CASSFNVPSYEQYF.

The chain couples TRBV20-1 to TRBJ2-7; possible D gene TRBD2, 6 bases. The germline V and J ends were trimmed by 4 bases and 7 bases, with 17 bases remaining between them. This CDR3 contains 13 residues. Germline CDR1 and CDR2: DFQATT and SNEGSKA (reference sequence). DNA for the CDR3: TGCAGTGCTATCGGGGGTAGTTCGCGTGAGCAGTACTTC. This translates into CSAIGGSSREQYF.

V usage is TRBV5-4 and J usage is TRBJ2-5; maybe TRBD2 (6 bases). V lost 9 bases and J lost 2, with 20 bases in between. CDR1 and CDR2 from the germline V gene are SGHNT and YYREEE (reference sequence). The CDR3 has 15 amino acids. CDR3 nucleotides: TGTGCCACGCATTCCAAGGAGGGGTCACAAGAGACCCAGTACTTC. This gives the protein CATHSKEGSQETQYF.

The rearrangement links TRBV6-5 to TRBJ2-2, with 9 bases matching TRBD1. CDR1 is MNHEY and CDR2 is SVGAGI in the germline V gene. The CDR3 consists of 14 residues. With V trimmed by 5 bases and J by 6 bases, 4 bases remained unmatched. The DNA for the CDR3 is TGTGCCAGCAGTCCAGACAGGGGGGCCGGGGAGCTGTTTTTT. It specifies CASSPDRGAGELFF.

V usage is TRBV4-3 and J usage is TRBJ2-5, with D perhaps TRBD1 (6 bases). V was trimmed by 4 bases and J by 1 base, leaving 13 bases between them. Germline V gives CDR1 LGHNA, CDR2 YSLEER. The CDR3 covers 15 residues. CDR3 DNA sequence: TGCGCCAGCAGCCCGAGGGACAAGCCCCAAGAGACCCAGTACTTC. It specifies CASSPRDKPQETQYF.

The chain couples TRBV7-2 to TRBJ1-6, with TRBD1 matching over 9 bases. The CDR3 has 15 residues. Germline V CDR1 and CDR2: SGHTA, FQGNSA. Trimming at V came to 2 bases and at J to 8 bases, leaving 4 bases not matched to a gene. Here the CDR3 reads CASSLSQGADSPLHF. CDR3 DNA sequence: TGTGCCAGCAGCTTATCACAGGGGGCCGATTCACCCCTCCACTTT.

This chain connects TRBV3-1 to TRBJ2-6; a weak D match, TRBD1 (5 bases). V lost 4 bases and J 1 base, leaving 8 bases between the germline ends. Per the germline V gene, CDR1 is LGHDT and CDR2 is YNNKEL (reference sequence). The CDR3 is 15 amino acids. The CDR3 here is CASSRSGSGANVLTF. The CDR3 DNA reads TGTGCCAGCAGCCGGTCAGGGTCTGGGGCCAACGTCCTGACTTTC.

The chain couples TRBV11-2 to TRBJ2-3; D possibly corresponds to TRBD2 (5 bases). Germline CDR1 reads SGHAT; CDR2 reads FQNNGV. V was clipped by 3 bases and J by 1 base, with 14 bases between them. The CDR3 spans 16 residues. The CDR3 here is CASSFPLGLRTDTQYF. The CDR3, as DNA: TGTGCCAGCAGCTTCCCTCTCGGACTCCGCACAGATACGCAGTATTTT.

The chain has TRBV9 and TRBJ2-1; 11 bases match TRBD2. V gave up 5 bases and J gave up 7 bases; unmatched junction bases: 11. There are 16 residues in the CDR3. The germline CDR1 and CDR2 sequences are SGDLS and YYNGEE. CDR3 in amino acids: CASSGEQASGRNEQFF. CDR3 nucleotides: TGTGCCAGCAGTGGAGAGCAGGCTAGCGGGAGGAATGAGCAGTTCTTC.

The chain employs TRBV7-2 and TRBJ2-3; 8 bases map to TRBD2. Unmatched junction bases numbered 6, after V lost 8 bases and J lost 2 bases. CDR1 is SGHTA and CDR2 is FQGNSA in the germline V gene. This CDR3 is 14 amino acids long. In DNA form, the CDR3 reads TGTGCCAGCTCCGTTAGCGGGGTCACAGATACGCAGTATTTT. Protein sequence: CASSVSGVTDTQYF.

The rearrangement uses TRBV9 and TRBJ2-7, with 9 bases aligning to TRBD1. Trimming at V came to 4 bases and at J to 3 bases, leaving 8 bases not matched to a gene. The germline gives CDR1 SGDLS, CDR2 YYNGEE. The CDR3 runs to 15 residues. Here the CDR3 reads CASSPMGTGNYEQYF. The CDR3 nucleotides are TGTGCCAGCAGCCCCATGGGGACAGGGAACTACGAGCAGTACTTC. The full variable domain, completed using reference TRBV9 and TRBJ2-7, is DSGVTQTPKHLITATGQRVTLRCSPRSGDLSVYWYQQSLDQGLQFLIQYYNGEERAKGNILERFSAQQFPDLHSELNLSSLELGDSALYFCASSPMGTGNYEQYFGPGTRLTVT.

V gene TRBV29-1 combines with J gene TRBJ1-1; D is possibly TRBD1 (5 bases). The CDR3 extends over 15 amino acids. V was pared by 4 bases and J by 0 bases, with 15 bases between. Germline CDR1 and CDR2: SQVTM and ANQGSEA. The CDR3 DNA reads as TGCAGCGTTGTCATAATAGGGGTAGTGAACACTGAAGCTTTCTTT. This translates into CSVVIIGVVNTEAFF.

V gene TRBV7-2 combines with J gene TRBJ2-2, with 7 bases fitting TRBD1. Germline V CDR1 and CDR2: SGHTA, FQGNSA. J was trimmed by 0 bases and V by 2 bases; bases with no gene match: 3. The CDR3 totals 16 residues. The CDR3, as DNA: TGTGCCAGCAGCTTAAGGGGACAGTCGAACACCGGGGAGCTGTTTTTT. Its translation: CASSLRGQSNTGELFF.

The chain links TRBV29-1 to TRBJ1-1; 9 bases line up with TRBD1. This CDR3 contains 14 residues. CDR1 SQVTM and CDR2 ANQGSEA come from the germline V gene. V shed 7 bases, J shed 1 base, and the junction held 7 bases outside the gene matches. CDR3 in amino acids: CSGCPGQGNTEAFF. CDR3 bases: TGCAGCGGATGTCCGGGACAGGGGAACACTGAAGCTTTCTTT.

This rearrangement joins TRBV5-1 to TRBJ2-7; 7 bases fit TRBD1. The germline V gene has CDR1 SGHRS and CDR2 YFSETQ. The CDR3 totals 14 residues. Unmatched junction bases numbered 9, after V lost 7 bases and J lost 2 bases. This CDR3 is CASSQGVVTYEQYF. In nucleotides, the CDR3 is TGCGCCAGCTCTCAGGGGGTCGTTACCTACGAGCAGTACTTC.

The rearrangement uses TRBV7-6 and TRBJ2-5; D gene unclear. The V end lost 0 bases, the J end lost 2 bases, and 7 bases lay between the germline ends. The CDR3 contains 14 residues. Per the germline V gene, CDR1 is SGHVS and CDR2 is FNYEAQ. This CDR3 reads CASSLARSQETQYF. The CDR3 DNA follows: TGTGCCAGCAGCTTAGCCCGATCGCAAGAGACCCAGTACTTC. Combining the CDR3 with reference TRBV7-6 and TRBJ2-5 gives the whole variable domain GAGVSQSPRYKVTKRGQDVALRCDPISGHVSLYWYRQALGQGPEFLTYFNYEAQQDKSGLPNDRFSAERPEGSISTLTIQRTEQRDSAMYRCASSLARSQETQYFGPGTRLLVL.

The gene calls are TRBV6-2 or TRBV6-3 and TRBJ2-1; no definite D call. V was shortened by 10 bases and J by 4 bases, with 17 bases between the two germline ends. The CDR3 runs 14 residues. CDR1 and CDR2 from the germline V gene are MNHEY and SVGEGT. CDR3 in DNA: TGTGCCACCGTGGGCCAACGGAATTACAATGAGCAGTTCTTC. Amino acids: CATVGQRNYNEQFF.

The chain recombines TRBV9 with TRBJ1-5; maybe TRBD1 (6 bases). The CDR3 covers 14 residues. Per germline, CDR1 SGDLS and CDR2 YYNGEE. V lost 2 bases to trimming and J lost 11 bases, with 17 bases between them. CDR3 residues: CASSVGHLPQAQHF. The CDR3, as DNA: TGTGCCAGCAGCGTGGGACACCTACCGCAAGCCCAGCATTTT. Based on the CDR3 plus reference TRBV9 and TRBJ1-5, the full variable domain is DSGVTQTPKHLITATGQRVTLRCSPRSGDLSVYWYQQSLDQGLQFLIQYYNGEERAKGNILERFSAQQFPDLHSELNLSSLELGDSALYFCASSVGHLPQAQHFGDGTRLSIL.

The chain links TRBV29-1 to TRBJ1-1; D unclear. The V gene lost 4 bases and the J gene lost 8 bases, with 11 bases spanning the gap. Germline CDR1 SQVTM, CDR2 ANQGSEA. The CDR3 totals 11 residues. The CDR3 sequence is CSVVVTEEAFF. In DNA form, the CDR3 reads TGCAGCGTTGTAGTAACGGAGGAAGCTTTCTTT.

The chain links TRBV4-3 to TRBJ1-2; D might be TRBD1 (6 bases). CDR1 is LGHNA, CDR2 YSLEER, per germline. V lost 1 base and J lost 2, with 14 bases in between. The CDR3 sequence is 16 residues long. CDR3 nucleotide sequence: TGCGCCAGCAGCCAAGTGTCAGGGGCTTTAAACTATGGCTACACCTTC. Protein sequence: CASSQVSGALNYGYTF.